The entry that follows covers one T cell receptor (beta chain) sequence. No antigen is known for it. This sample was taken from a study of OX40 agonist ivuxolimab in advanced cancers. Whole-study context: Patients received intravenous ivuxolimab every 2 weeks at 0.01 to 10 mg/kg. Study results and caveats: CD8+ T cells were the subset that, on average, had more expanded clones than CD4+. Circulating CD4+ and CD8+ T cells showed clonal expansion by week 6 at 0.1 to 3.0 mg/kg.

Measured with immunoSEQ multiplex PCR; TCRdb has only the in-frame clones, and not every one. This sample has some 74,000 clones; approximately 88% occur once, and the top ten carry about 0.9%. The CDR3 consists of 12 residues. Germline CDR1 and CDR2: SNHLY and FYNNEI. V was clipped by 4 bases and J by 6 bases; unmatched bases: 1. V gene TRBV2 combines with J gene TRBJ1-2; 8 bases fit TRBD1. Sequenced material: CD4+ or CD8+ T cells sorted from blood, taken in a trial of the OX40 agonist ivuxolimab. This receptor was identified in an adult with an advanced solid tumor such as melanoma, head and neck, liver or kidney cancer. The CDR3 loop reads CASSGTGNGYTF. Written as DNA, the CDR3 is TGTGCCAGCAGTGGGACAGGGAATGGCTACACCTTC.